This entry lists 7 T cell receptor beta chains sequenced from one sample in a study of blood T cell repertoires in COVID-19. Some clones are missing from TCRdb's copy, which holds only in-frame ones; the method was immunoSEQ multiplex PCR. Seen here are fewer than 400,000 clones, 85% observed once, and the top ten hold under 2%. Sequences were obtained from PBMCs or T cells enriched from blood (not recorded which). Source of these receptors: a woman under 40 who had been exposed to COVID-19.

This CDR3 is CASSAEQGSGNTIYF. The CDR3 nucleotides read TGTGCCAGCTCGGCAGAACAGGGCTCTGGAAACACCATATATTTT. V is TRBV6-5 and J is TRBJ1-3; D might be TRBD1 (6 bases). Germline-derived CDR1 and CDR2 are MNHEY and SVGAGI. Deletions cut 8 bases from V and 0 bases from J, with 14 bases between. This CDR3 comprises 15 residues.

The chain recombines TRBV9 with TRBJ2-1, with TRBD2 matching over 9 bases. Germline V CDR1 and CDR2: SGDLS, YYNGEE. V lost 3 bases, J lost 4 bases, and 5 bases stayed unmatched. The CDR3 totals 15 residues. CDR3 DNA: TGTGCCAGCAGCGCGACTAGCGGCGGGTACAATGAGCAGTTCTTC. As protein: CASSATSGGYNEQFF.

On this clone itself: In the same sample, other DNA sequences code for this CDR3. This chain connects TRBV4-1 to TRBJ1-2; the D is unclear. The CDR3 length is 15 residues. V lost 1 base and J lost 2, with 11 bases in between. CDR1 and CDR2 (germline): MGHRA, YSYEKL. As DNA, the CDR3 is TGCGCCAGCAGCCAAGGGACCGGGGTGAACTATGGCTACACCTTC. Amino acid sequence: CASSQGTGVNYGYTF.

V gene TRBV4-3 combines with J gene TRBJ1-2; D not certain. Germline V gives CDR1 LGHNA, CDR2 YSLEER. CDR3 length equals 12 residues. Trimming removed 3 bases at V and 5 bases at J, with 7 bases between. CDR3: CASSQEGYGYTF. The CDR3 DNA is TGCGCCAGCAGCCAGGAGGGATATGGCTACACCTTC.

The CDR3, as DNA: TGTGCCTGCATCAACATAGGGGCAGGTGAAAAACTGTTTTTT. It encodes CACINIGAGEKLFF. V usage is TRBV9 and J usage is TRBJ1-4, with a weak D call TRBD1 (5 bases). The CDR3 is 14 residues long. V lost 10 bases and J lost 7, with 20 bases in between. From germline, CDR1 is SGDLS and CDR2 YYNGEE.

The chain carries TRBV5-1 and TRBJ1-3; possibly TRBD1 for D (6 bases). The germline gives CDR1 SGHRS, CDR2 YFSETQ. This CDR3 contains 16 residues. Between the trimmed V and J ends, which lost 4 bases and 0 bases, there was a span of 14 bases. The CDR3 spells CASSPQGSNSGNTIYF. The CDR3 DNA is TGCGCCAGCAGCCCGCAGGGGTCTAACTCTGGAAACACCATATATTTT.

The CDR3: CASSLVDRGGTGELFF. The CDR3 DNA is TGTGCCAGCAGCTTGGTGGACAGGGGAGGGACCGGGGAGCTGTTTTTT. The chain combines TRBV5-4 with TRBJ2-2; 9 bases line up with TRBD1. Germline CDR1 and CDR2: SGHNT and YYREEE (reference sequence). The CDR3 loop spans 16 amino acids. V gave up 0 bases and J gave up 5 bases; unmatched junction bases: 5.